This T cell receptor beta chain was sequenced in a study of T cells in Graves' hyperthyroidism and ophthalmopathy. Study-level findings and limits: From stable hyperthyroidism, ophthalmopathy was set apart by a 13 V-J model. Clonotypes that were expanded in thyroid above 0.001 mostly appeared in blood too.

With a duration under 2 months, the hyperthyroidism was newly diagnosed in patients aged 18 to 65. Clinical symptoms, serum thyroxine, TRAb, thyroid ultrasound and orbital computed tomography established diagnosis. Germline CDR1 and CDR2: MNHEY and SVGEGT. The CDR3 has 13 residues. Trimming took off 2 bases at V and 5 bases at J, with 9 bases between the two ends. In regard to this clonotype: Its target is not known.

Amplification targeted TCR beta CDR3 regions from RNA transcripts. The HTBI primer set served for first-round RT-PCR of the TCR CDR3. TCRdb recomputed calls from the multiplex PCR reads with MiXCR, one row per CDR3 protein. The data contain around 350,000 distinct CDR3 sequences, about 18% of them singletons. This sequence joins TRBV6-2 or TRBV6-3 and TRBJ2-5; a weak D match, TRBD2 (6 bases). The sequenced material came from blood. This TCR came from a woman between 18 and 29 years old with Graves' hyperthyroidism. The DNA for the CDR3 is TGTGCCAGCAGTTACAGGAGGGAGGAGACCCAGTACTTC. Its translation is CASSYRREETQYF.